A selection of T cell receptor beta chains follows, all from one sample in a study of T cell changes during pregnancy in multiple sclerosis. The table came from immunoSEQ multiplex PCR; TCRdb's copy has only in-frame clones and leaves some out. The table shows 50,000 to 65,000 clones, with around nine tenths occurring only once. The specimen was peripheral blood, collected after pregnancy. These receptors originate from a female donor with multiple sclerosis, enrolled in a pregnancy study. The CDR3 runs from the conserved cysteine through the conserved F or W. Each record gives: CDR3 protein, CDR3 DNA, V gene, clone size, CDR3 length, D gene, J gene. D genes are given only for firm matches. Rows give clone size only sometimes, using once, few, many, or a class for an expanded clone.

CDR3: CASSLYVDSPEAFF; DNA: TGTGCCAGCAGCTTATACGTAGACAGCCCTGAAGCTTTCTTT; V: TRBV13; size: NA; length: 14; D: NA; J: TRBJ1-1
CDR3: CASGTGLVALHF; DNA: TGTGCCAGCGGAACAGGTCTGGTGGCCCTCCACTTT; V: TRBV2; size: NA; length: 12; D: NA; J: TRBJ1-6
CDR3: CAWRERDTIYF; DNA: TGTGCCTGGAGGGAGAGGGACACCATATATTTT; V: TRBV30; size: NA; length: 11; D: NA; J: TRBJ1-3
CDR3: CASVTRGGDLHEQYF; DNA: TGTGCCAGCGTGACGAGGGGAGGGGATCTTCACGAGCAGTACTTC; V: TRBV6-1; size: NA; length: 15; D: TRBD2; J: TRBJ2-7
CDR3: CSVRPGQGFNEQFF; DNA: TGCAGCGTCCGACCGGGACAGGGTTTCAATGAGCAGTTCTTC; V: TRBV29-1; size: NA; length: 14; D: TRBD1; J: TRBJ2-1
CDR3: CASSPTHPDIDGYTF; DNA: TGCGCCAGCAGTCCTACTCACCCGGACATTGATGGCTACACCTTC; V: TRBV5-1; size: once; length: 15; D: NA; J: TRBJ1-2
CDR3: CASSLYNPQGATEAFF; DNA: TGTGCCAGCAGCCTATATAATCCACAGGGGGCGACTGAAGCTTTCTTT; V: TRBV11-2; size: NA; length: 16; D: TRBD1; J: TRBJ1-1
CDR3: CASSSTGDQNTEAFF; DNA: TGCGCCAGCAGCTCGACAGGAGATCAGAACACTGAAGCTTTCTTT; V: TRBV5-1; size: NA; length: 15; D: NA; J: TRBJ1-1
CDR3: CASSLRGYEQYF; DNA: TGTGCCAGCAGCTTGAGGGGGTACGAGCAGTACTTC; V: TRBV7-6; size: NA; length: 12; D: NA; J: TRBJ2-7
CDR3: CASSAQGEGQPQHF; DNA: TGTGCCAGCAGCGCCCAGGGGGAAGGTCAGCCCCAGCATTTT; V: TRBV2; size: NA; length: 14; D: TRBD1; J: TRBJ1-5
CDR3: CASSFPGIGEAFF; DNA: TGTGCCAGCAGCTTCCCGGGGATAGGTGAAGCTTTCTTT; V: TRBV5-6; size: few; length: 13; D: NA; J: TRBJ1-1
CDR3: CASSLGGPYSNQPQHF; DNA: TGTGCCAGCAGCTTGGGGGGCCCGTATAGCAATCAGCCCCAGCATTTT; V: TRBV5-5; size: NA; length: 16; D: NA; J: TRBJ1-5
CDR3: CASSQPRDRSPQYF; DNA: TGTGCCAGCAGCCAGCCCCGGGACAGGTCCCCGCAGTATTTT; V: TRBV28; size: NA; length: 14; D: TRBD1; J: TRBJ2-3
CDR3: CASSYLGTSGEETQYF; DNA: TGTGCCAGCAGCTACCTCGGGACTAGCGGAGAAGAGACCCAGTACTTC; V: TRBV9; size: NA; length: 16; D: TRBD2; J: TRBJ2-5